One sample yielded the 16 T cell receptor beta chains listed below, sequenced in a study of blood T cell repertoires in COVID-19. The assay was immunoSEQ multiplex PCR, and TCRdb's table has in-frame clones only and misses some. The sample has some 110,000 clones; about 93% are singletons. The sample comprised peripheral blood. Receptors originate from a man over 45 with COVID-19, enrolled during active disease.

This sequence joins TRBV2 and TRBJ2-2; a possible D gene is TRBD1 (6 bases). CDR1 and CDR2 from the germline V gene are SNHLY and FYNNEI. The CDR3 has 14 amino acids. V was pared by 6 bases and J by 0 bases, with 8 bases between. The CDR3 protein is CASRRTANTGELFF. In DNA form, the CDR3 reads TGTGCCAGCAGGCGGACAGCGAACACCGGGGAGCTGTTTTTT.

This chain links TRBV10-3 with TRBJ1-2; tentatively, D is TRBD1 (5 bases). The CDR3 contains 19 residues. V was cut by 4 bases and J by 3 bases, with 27 bases left in between. Germline CDR1 and CDR2: ENHRY and SYGVKD. The CDR3 DNA is TGTGCCATCAGTGTAATCGGGCAGGGAAGACCAAACAACGACTATGGCTACACCTTC. It is translated as CAISVIGQGRPNNDYGYTF.

The V call is TRBV2, the J call TRBJ1-6; TRBD1 agrees at 8 bases. J gave up 10 bases and V 3 bases, and 2 bases lay outside the gene matches. The CDR3 consists of 13 residues. Germline values: CDR1 SNHLY, CDR2 FYNNEI. CDR3 region: CASSDRGQSPLHF. CDR3 in DNA: TGTGCCAGCAGTGACAGGGGGCAATCACCCCTCCACTTT. Based on the CDR3 plus reference TRBV2 and TRBJ1-6, the full variable domain is EPEVTQTPSHQVTQMGQEVILRCVPISNHLYFYWYRQILGQKVEFLVSFYNNEISEKSEIFDDQFSVERPDGSNFTLKIRSTKLEDSAMYFCASSDRGQSPLHFGNGTRLTVT.

This clone occurred once. The V call is TRBV18, the J call TRBJ1-1; perhaps TRBD1 as D (6 bases). CDR3 size: 14 residues. CDR1 and CDR2 (germline): KGHSH, LQKENI. V shed 3 bases and J shed 5 bases, with 13 bases lying between them. CDR3 nucleotides: TGTGCCAGCTCACCGGGCTTAAGGGGGACTGAAGCTTTCTTT. Translating it yields CASSPGLRGTEAFF.

V is TRBV20-1 and J is TRBJ2-7; a possible D gene is TRBD2 (6 bases). This CDR3 is 14 amino acids long. V dropped 6 bases and J dropped 4 bases, with 19 bases sitting between them. CDR1 DFQATT and CDR2 SNEGSKA come from the germline V gene (reference sequence). CDR3 residues: CSASPGTAGYEQYF. CDR3 in DNA: TGCAGTGCCAGTCCGGGGACGGCGGGGTACGAGCAGTACTTC.

The chain joins TRBV15 to TRBJ2-7; D unclear. The CDR3 sequence is 13 residues long. V was cut by 1 base and J by 2 bases, with 6 bases left in between. The V gene's germline CDR1 is LNHNV and CDR2 YYDKDF (reference sequence). The CDR3 reads CATSRAGPYEQYF. The CDR3 DNA sequence: TGTGCCACCAGCAGAGCGGGTCCCTACGAGCAGTACTTC.

The chain is built from TRBV5-1 and TRBJ2-5, with D possibly being TRBD1 (6 bases). Germline CDR1 reads SGHRS; CDR2 reads YFSETQ. The CDR3 contains 15 residues. Trimming removed 4 bases from V and 5 bases from J, with 18 bases in between. CDR3 nucleotides: TGCGCCAGCAGCCCGCTGACAGGCAACATTGAGACCCAGTACTTC. Its protein is CASSPLTGNIETQYF.

The chain employs TRBV20-1 and TRBJ2-1; a weak D match, TRBD2 (5 bases). Germline V gene data show CDR1 as DFQATT and CDR2 as SNEGSKA (reference sequence). This CDR3 comprises 11 residues. Trimming removed 7 bases from V and 3 bases from J, with 7 bases in between. CDR3 sequence reads: CSGTFYNEQFF. CDR3 coding DNA: TGCAGTGGGACTTTCTACAATGAGCAGTTCTTC.

The rearrangement joins TRBV19 to TRBJ2-2; D may be TRBD2 (6 bases). The germline V and J ends were trimmed by 7 bases and 3 bases, with 15 bases remaining between them. Germline-derived CDR1 and CDR2 are LNHDA and SQIVND (reference sequence). The CDR3 contains 15 residues. The CDR3 is CASKRGRQYTGELFF. The DNA of the CDR3 is TGTGCCAGTAAACGAGGGAGGCAATACACCGGGGAGCTGTTTTTT.

This clone was observed a single time. The V and J genes are TRBV5-4 and TRBJ1-4, with TRBD1 matching 8 bases. The CDR3 is 17 residues long. The germline V gene has CDR1 SGHNT and CDR2 YYREEE (reference sequence). V lost 1 base to trimming and J lost 0 bases; unmatched junction nucleotides: 5. DNA for the CDR3: TGTGCCAGCAGCTTGAGCGGACAGGGTACAACTAATGAAAAACTGTTTTTT. It translates to CASSLSGQGTTNEKLFF.

The genes are TRBV29-1 and TRBJ2-5; D may be TRBD2 (7 bases). Deletions cut 7 bases from V and 6 bases from J, with 21 bases between. This CDR3 region has 14 residues. Looked up from germline, CDR1 is SQVTM and CDR2 is ANQGSEA. The CDR3 loop reads CSAIPRGGSKTQYF. The CDR3 DNA is TGCAGCGCGATTCCCAGGGGAGGGTCGAAGACCCAGTACTTC. Filled out from reference TRBV29-1 and TRBJ2-5, the complete variable domain reads SAVISQKPSRDICQRGTSLTIQCQVDSQVTMMFWYRQQPGQSLTLIATANQGSEATYESGFVIDKFPISRPNLTFSTLTVSNMSPEDSSIYLCSAIPRGGSKTQYFGPGTRLLVL.

The gene calls are TRBV4-1 and TRBJ2-1, with 7 bases aligning to TRBD2. Per the germline V gene, CDR1 is MGHRA and CDR2 is YSYEKL. The trim removed 0 bases at V and 9 bases at J, leaving 17 bases unmatched. The CDR3 extends over 18 amino acids. CDR3 nucleotide sequence: TGCGCCAGCAGCCAAGATCGCCTACCCGCGGGAGTCCGGGTTGAGCAGTTCTTC. It codes for CASSQDRLPAGVRVEQFF.

CDR3 nucleotides: TGTGCCAGCAGTGAACCGCCTGGGGGGTCGGGCACTGAAGCTTTCTTT. This translates into CASSEPPGGSGTEAFF. This sequence joins TRBV27 and TRBJ1-1; a possible D gene is TRBD1 (5 bases). CDR1 is MNHEY, CDR2 SMNVEV, per germline (reference sequence). Trimming pared 5 bases from V and 4 bases from J, leaving 20 bases between. The CDR3 contains 16 residues.

This chain uses TRBV6-5 with TRBJ2-3; no clear D gene. CDR3 length: 14 amino acids. With 2 bases removed from V and 2 bases from J, the gap between germline ends came to 8 bases. Germline assignment: CDR1 MNHEY and CDR2 SVGAGI. For the CDR3, the DNA is TGTGCCAGCAGTTACACAGCCCTCACAGATACGCAGTATTTT. Its translation is CASSYTALTDTQYF.

This rearrangement joins TRBV6-6 to TRBJ2-2, with 8 positions matching TRBD2. The V gene end was trimmed by 6 bases and the J gene end by 4 bases; junction bases not matched to a gene: 4. CDR1 MNHNY and CDR2 SVGAGI come from the germline V gene (reference sequence). The CDR3 runs to 14 residues. CDR3: CASRREGGTGELFF. The CDR3 bases are TGTGCCAGCAGACGGGAGGGAGGCACCGGGGAGCTGTTTTTT.

This chain links TRBV5-4 with TRBJ1-2; perhaps TRBD1 as D (5 bases). This CDR3 is built from 15 residues. Trimming took 4 bases from V and 0 from J, leaving 13 bases between them. Germline V gene lookup returns CDR1 SGHNT and CDR2 YYREEE (reference sequence). DNA for the CDR3: TGTGCCAGCAGCGTCGGGGGGGGAGCTAACTATGGCTACACCTTC. Encoded protein: CASSVGGGANYGYTF. Looking up the rest from reference TRBV5-4 and TRBJ1-2 gives the full variable domain: ETGVTQSPTHLIKTRGQQVTLRCSSQSGHNTVSWYQQALGQGPQFIFQYYREEENGRGNFPPRFSGLQFPNYSSELNVNALELDDSALYLCASSVGGGANYGYTFGSGTRLTVV.